The 22 T cell receptor beta chains below come from one sample, sequenced in a study of CD4 T cells in relation to SARS-CoV-2 and coronaviruses. Only in-frame clones appear in the TCRdb table, and some are missing; sequencing was by immunoSEQ multiplex PCR. The sample includes some 68,000 clones, approximately 95% of them seen just once. CD4+ T cells from unexposed donors were obtained before the COVID-19 pandemic (2011-2018). The sequenced sample consisted of naive CD4+ T cells from PBMCs. Subset of the sample: naive CD4+ T cells isolated by negative enrichment. The receptor set was obtained from a human donor in good health.

The chain employs TRBV18 and TRBJ2-6, with a possible D match to TRBD1 (6 bases). The germline gives CDR1 KGHSH, CDR2 LQKENI. The CDR3 has 17 residues. Trimming stripped 4 bases from V and 1 base from J, with 14 bases between. The chain's CDR3 is CASSRQEPKSGANVLTF. As DNA, the CDR3 is TGTGCCAGCTCACGACAGGAACCAAAATCTGGGGCCAACGTCCTGACTTTC.

This chain joins TRBV7-9 and TRBJ2-1, with D perhaps TRBD2 (7 bases). The CDR3 runs 15 residues. Germline values: CDR1 SEHNR, CDR2 FQNEAQ (reference sequence). V lost 5 bases, J lost 9 bases, and 20 bases lay in between. The CDR3 DNA reads TGTGCCAGCAGCCTCGCGGGGGCTCCGGGAGGTGAGCAGTTCTTC. It translates to CASSLAGAPGGEQFF.

The chain uses TRBV5-5 and TRBJ1-1; D uncertain. This CDR3 region has 15 residues. V lost 4 bases, J lost 0 bases, and 13 bases lay in between. CDR1 SGHKS and CDR2 YYEKEE come from the germline V gene (reference sequence). CDR3 sequence (DNA): TGTGCCAGCAGCCCCGTTGGGGTTATGAACACTGAAGCTTTCTTT. Protein: CASSPVGVMNTEAFF.

The rearrangement links TRBV9 to TRBJ1-2; the D is unclear. CDR1 is SGDLS, CDR2 YYNGEE, per germline. There are 14 residues in the CDR3. Trimming removed 6 bases at V and 6 bases at J, with 18 bases between. The CDR3 loop is CASTRREGMDGYTF. As DNA, the CDR3 is TGTGCCAGCACCCGCCGGGAGGGTATGGATGGCTACACCTTC.

The chain uses TRBV19 and TRBJ1-5; D is perhaps TRBD1 (6 bases). Germline V gene lookup returns CDR1 LNHDA and CDR2 SQIVND (reference sequence). Trimming left V 4 bases short and J 1 base short, with 17 bases between. The CDR3 consists of 17 residues. CDR3 region: CASSSYRVGGSNQPQHF. The CDR3 region has the DNA TGTGCCAGTAGTAGTTACAGGGTCGGAGGAAGCAATCAGCCCCAGCATTTT.

This clone was recorded once. This rearrangement joins TRBV7-8 to TRBJ1-5; 10 bases fit TRBD1. From germline, CDR1 is SGHVS and CDR2 FQNEAQ. The CDR3 is made up of 15 amino acids. The J segment lost 3 bases and the V segment lost 6 bases, leaving 5 bases of the junction unmatched. The CDR3 region is CASRPDRGNNQPQHF. The DNA for the CDR3 is TGTGCCAGCAGGCCGGACAGGGGGAACAATCAGCCCCAGCATTTT. Using reference TRBV7-8 and TRBJ1-5 for the parts outside the CDR3, the full variable domain is GAGVSQSPRYKVAKRGQDVALRCDPISGHVSLFWYQQALGQGPEFLTYFQNEAQLDKSGLPSDRFFAERPEGSVSTLKIQRTQQEDSAVYLCASRPDRGNNQPQHFGDGTRLSIL.

This clone is a singleton in its sample. The chain couples TRBV10-3 to TRBJ2-2, with a possible D match to TRBD2 (5 bases). V lost 4 bases and J 4 bases, leaving 16 bases between the germline ends. Per the germline V gene, CDR1 is ENHRY and CDR2 is SYGVKD. The CDR3 contains 16 residues. The CDR3 nucleotides read TGTGCCATCAGTGCCGGTTTAGGAGGTATCACCGGGGAGCTGTTTTTT. It is translated as CAISAGLGGITGELFF.

V is TRBV5-1 and J is TRBJ2-3; D not resolved. The germline CDR1 and CDR2 sequences are SGHRS and YFSETQ. This CDR3 has 15 residues. V lost 5 bases and J lost 2, with 15 bases in between. The CDR3 loop is CASRGFGASTDTQYF. The CDR3 region has the DNA TGCGCCAGCAGAGGTTTCGGAGCCTCCACAGATACGCAGTATTTT.

The rearrangement joins TRBV2 to TRBJ1-6; D gene ambiguous. The V gene lost 4 bases and the J gene lost 10 bases, with 14 bases spanning the gap. The CDR3 runs to 14 residues. Per germline, CDR1 SNHLY and CDR2 FYNNEI. The CDR3 coding sequence is TGTGCCAGCAGTGTTGAGGGCGGAGCCTCACCCCTCCACTTT. Residues: CASSVEGGASPLHF.

The chain uses TRBV30 and TRBJ2-3, with TRBD2 identical over 11 bases. Trimming took 3 bases from V and 4 from J; bases not matched to a gene: 6. The CDR3 is 15 amino acids. CDR1 and CDR2 (germline): GTSNPN, SVGIG (reference sequence). CDR3 region: CAWSTGLAGSDTQYF. The CDR3 DNA sequence: TGTGCCTGGAGCACCGGACTAGCGGGTTCAGATACGCAGTATTTT.

The chain employs TRBV2 and TRBJ1-4; D ambiguous. CDR1 SNHLY and CDR2 FYNNEI come from the germline V gene. The ends were cut back, 9 bases at V and 3 bases at J, with 14 bases in the middle. The CDR3 is made up of 14 amino acids. The CDR3 is CASILGAANEKLFF. The CDR3 DNA follows: TGTGCCAGTATCTTGGGCGCAGCTAATGAAAAACTGTTTTTT.

The chain links TRBV7-2 to TRBJ2-4; unclear D gene. The germline V gene has CDR1 SGHTA and CDR2 FQGNSA. The CDR3 is 13 amino acids. With 1 base removed from V and 5 bases from J, the gap between germline ends came to 6 bases. CDR3 in DNA: TGTGCCAGCAGCTTAGTGCGGCAAAACATTCAGTACTTC. Its protein product is CASSLVRQNIQYF.

The chain links TRBV7-2 to TRBJ1-6, with TRBD1 identical over 7 bases. V lost 1 base, J lost 9 bases, and 6 bases stayed unmatched. The CDR3 runs to 15 residues. Germline CDR1 is SGHTA and CDR2 is FQGNSA. The CDR3 nucleotides are TGTGCCAGCAGCTTAGTAGAGGGGGCCGGTTCACCCCTCCACTTT. It is translated as CASSLVEGAGSPLHF.

The rearrangement joins TRBV5-1 to TRBJ1-3; D not certain. Germline V lookup: CDR1 SGHRS, CDR2 YFSETQ. V lost 4 bases to trimming and J lost 0 bases, with 17 bases between them. This CDR3 is 17 amino acids long. The CDR3 DNA sequence: TGCGCCAGCAGCCTCCCGACAAGCACGAACTCTGGAAACACCATATATTTT. This codes for CASSLPTSTNSGNTIYF.

The rearrangement links TRBV19 to TRBJ2-7; D may correspond to TRBD1 or TRBD2 (5 bases each). Per the germline V gene, CDR1 is LNHDA and CDR2 is SQIVND (reference sequence). This CDR3 comprises 15 residues. V was cut by 4 bases and J by 0 bases, with 13 bases left in between. Here the CDR3 reads CASSTPGRGSYEQYF. The CDR3, as DNA: TGTGCCAGTAGTACCCCGGGACGGGGCTCCTACGAGCAGTACTTC.

There are a few counts of this clone. The genes are TRBV2 and TRBJ1-6, with D possibly TRBD1 on 5 matching bases. V was clipped by 9 bases and J by 8 bases, with 14 bases between them. CDR1 is SNHLY and CDR2 is FYNNEI in the germline V gene. CDR3 size: 13 residues. The CDR3 reads CASTGGRDSPLHF. The CDR3 DNA reads as TGTGCCAGTACAGGTGGAAGGGATTCACCCCTCCACTTT.

The chain employs TRBV18 and TRBJ1-5, with D unclear. V was clipped by 1 base and J by 4 bases, with 5 bases between them. The germline gives CDR1 KGHSH, CDR2 LQKENI. This CDR3 comprises 13 residues. The CDR3 protein is CASSPRENQPQHF. The CDR3 DNA reads TGTGCCAGCTCACCACGGGAAAATCAGCCCCAGCATTTT.

CDR3 loop: CASSQVGANYGYTF. Here the CDR3 DNA reads TGTGCCAGCAGCCAAGTGGGGGCTAACTATGGCTACACCTTC. V gene TRBV9 combines with J gene TRBJ1-2, with D perhaps TRBD1 (5 bases). From germline, CDR1 is SGDLS and CDR2 YYNGEE. The CDR3 consists of 14 residues. Trimming stripped 4 bases from V and 0 bases from J, with 10 bases between.

The genes are TRBV5-1 and TRBJ2-7, with 8 bases identical to TRBD1. Germline assignment: CDR1 SGHRS and CDR2 YFSETQ. The CDR3 length is 15 residues. Trimming removed 5 bases from V and 3 bases from J; junction bases left unmatched: 10. The CDR3 coding sequence is TGCGCCAGCAGTTCGAACCCCGACAGGGGCTACGAGCAGTACTTC. Amino acids: CASSSNPDRGYEQYF.

The chain recombines TRBV3-1 (or the pseudogene TRBV3-2) with TRBJ1-5; D is ambiguous. The CDR3 covers 15 residues. Per the germline V gene, CDR1 is LGHDT and CDR2 is YNNKEL (reference sequence). V lost 2 bases and J 7 bases, leaving 15 bases between the germline ends. CDR3 in amino acids: CASSQSWGMEQPQHF. CDR3 nucleotide sequence: TGTGCCAGCAGCCAATCATGGGGAATGGAGCAGCCCCAGCATTTT.

This chain links TRBV5-6 with TRBJ1-4; 7 bases are shared with TRBD1. The V gene end was trimmed by 4 bases and the J gene end by 4 bases; junction bases not matched to a gene: 7. CDR1 SGHDT and CDR2 YYEEEE come from the germline V gene. This CDR3 is built from 15 residues. The CDR3 nucleotides are TGTGCCAGCAGCCTTCGGGGACAGCTTAATGAAAAACTGTTTTTT. This gives the protein CASSLRGQLNEKLFF.

In this sample, this clone turned up once. V and J are TRBV28 and TRBJ1-2; 11 bases are shared with TRBD1. CDR1 MDHEN and CDR2 SYDVKM come from the germline V gene. The CDR3 is 16 amino acids. Unmatched junction bases numbered 8, after V lost 5 bases and J lost 3 bases. This chain's CDR3 is CASSPLPDRGHYGYTF. In DNA form, the CDR3 reads TGTGCCAGCAGTCCTCTGCCGGACAGGGGGCACTATGGCTACACCTTC.